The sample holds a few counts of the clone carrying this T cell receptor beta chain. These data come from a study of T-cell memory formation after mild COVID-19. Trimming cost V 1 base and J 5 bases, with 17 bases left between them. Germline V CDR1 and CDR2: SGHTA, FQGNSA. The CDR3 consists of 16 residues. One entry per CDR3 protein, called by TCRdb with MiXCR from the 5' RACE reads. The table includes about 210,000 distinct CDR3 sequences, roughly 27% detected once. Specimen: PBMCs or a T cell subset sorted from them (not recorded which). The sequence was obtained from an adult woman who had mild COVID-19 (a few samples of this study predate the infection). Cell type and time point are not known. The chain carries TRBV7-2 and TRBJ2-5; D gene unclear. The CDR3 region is CASSLEPLGPSETQYF. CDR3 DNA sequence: TGTGCCAGCAGCTTAGAACCCTTGGGCCCTAGTGAGACCCAGTACTTC. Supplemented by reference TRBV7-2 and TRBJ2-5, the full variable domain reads GAGVSQSPSNKVTEKGKDVELRCDPISGHTALYWYRQSLGQGLEFLIYFQGNSAPDKSGLPSDRFSAERTGGSVSTLTIQRTQQEDSAVYLCASSLEPLGPSETQYFGPGTRLLVL.